The clone carrying this T cell receptor beta chain was picked up many times. Trimming shortened V by 4 bases and J by 7 bases, and 17 bases separated the two germline ends. The CDR3 runs to 14 residues. Germline V lookup: CDR1 SGHRS, CDR2 YFSETQ. Patients sequenced had flow cytometry evidence of CD8+CD57+ cell expansion. CDR3 and TCR beta VDJ profiling relied on a genomic DNA template. TCRdb passed the reads through MiXCR, listing each CDR3 protein once. The sample lists about 180,000 distinct CDR3 sequences; under 50% were seen once. The entry originates in a study of CD8+CD57+ T cells in acquired aplastic anemia.

The sample consisted of sorted CD4+, CD8+, or CD8+CD57+ T cells (not recorded which) from PBMCs. The chain has TRBV5-1 and TRBJ1-1; D call uncertain. The receptor's source is a human donor with aplastic anemia. CDR3 in DNA: TGCGCCAGCAGCCCCTCGGCCATCCCCCTTGAAGCTTTCTTT. This translates into CASSPSAIPLEAFF.